Listed below are T cell receptor beta chains from one sample, sequenced in a study of T-cell memory formation after mild COVID-19. TCRdb recomputed calls from the 5' RACE reads with MiXCR, one row per CDR3 protein. This table holds 190,000 or so distinct CDR3 sequences, over 20% found once. The sequencing sample was made of PBMCs or a T cell subset sorted from them (not recorded which). The receptors shown here come from an adult woman who had mild COVID-19 (a few samples of this study predate the infection). Cell type and time point are not known. The CDR3 runs from the conserved cysteine through the conserved F or W. A D gene is named only where the DNA matches it firmly. Clone size is shown for a subset of rows, as once, few, many or a class of expanded clone.

J gene | D gene | V gene | clone size | CDR3 protein | CDR3 DNA
TRBJ1-4 | NA | TRBV9 | few | CASSAYPSEKLFF | TGTGCCAGCAGCGCCTACCCCTCTGAAAAACTGTTTTTT
TRBJ1-3 | NA | TRBV6-2/TRBV6-3 | NA | CASSYSAVGNTIYF | TGTGCCAGCAGTTACTCGGCCGTCGGAAACACCATATATTTT
TRBJ2-5 | TRBD1 | TRBV12-3/TRBV12-4 | NA | CASRLYRGETQYF | TGTGCCAGCAGGTTATACAGGGGAGAGACCCAGTACTTC
TRBJ1-1 | NA | TRBV4-2 | few | CASSQGFTEAFF | TGTGCCAGCAGCCAAGGGTTTACTGAAGCTTTCTTT
TRBJ2-7 | TRBD1 | TRBV12-3/TRBV12-4 | NA | CASSLIRTGIPEHYEQYF | TGTGCCAGCAGTTTAATCAGGACAGGGATACCGGAACACTACGAGCAGTACTTC
TRBJ2-7 | TRBD1 | TRBV19 | few | CASTPGTGKLYEQYF | TGTGCCAGTACCCCCGGGACAGGGAAGCTCTACGAGCAGTACTTC
TRBJ2-1 | TRBD2 | TRBV7-9 | few | CASSLGGLLAENYNEQFF | TGTGCCAGCAGCTTAGGGGGCCTCCTAGCGGAAAATTACAATGAGCAGTTCTTC
TRBJ2-4 | NA | TRBV20-1 | NA | CSAMGAEALEDIQYF | TGCAGTGCTATGGGGGCGGAGGCTCTGGAGGACATTCAGTACTTC
TRBJ2-7 | NA | TRBV15 | few | CATSSPSPSYEQYF | TGTGCCACCAGCTCTCCTAGTCCCTCCTACGAGCAGTACTTC
TRBJ1-5 | TRBD1 | TRBV4-1 | NA | CASSHIPDRVNQPQHF | TGCGCCAGCAGCCACATACCTGACAGGGTCAATCAGCCCCAGCATTTT
TRBJ2-7 | TRBD2 | TRBV6-5 | few | CASGLGFSYEQYF | TGTGCCAGTGGACTAGGTTTCTCCTACGAGCAGTACTTC
TRBJ2-1 | NA | TRBV29-1 | few | CSVEVPPRSSGEQFF | TGCAGCGTTGAAGTCCCCCCAAGGAGCAGCGGCGAGCAGTTCTTC
TRBJ2-7 | TRBD2 | TRBV10-3 | many | CAISESPLAGGPHEQYF | TGTGCCATCAGTGAGTCTCCACTAGCGGGAGGACCCCACGAGCAGTACTTC
TRBJ2-3 | TRBD2 | TRBV7-3 | few | CASSLIGGGDTDTQYF | TGTGCCAGCAGCTTAATTGGGGGAGGGGACACAGATACGCAGTATTTT
TRBJ1-3 | NA | TRBV9 | NA | CASSRDGGAGNTIYF | TGTGCCAGCAGCAGGGACGGAGGGGCTGGAAACACCATATATTTT
TRBJ2-7 | NA | TRBV5-1 | few | CASRAHSGTVVYEQYF | TGCGCCAGCAGAGCCCATTCCGGGACTGTAGTCTACGAGCAGTACTTC
TRBJ2-1 | TRBD2 | TRBV7-3 | NA | CASSLNPSGILNEQFF | TGTGCCAGCAGCTTAAATCCTAGCGGGATCCTCAATGAGCAGTTCTTC
TRBJ2-3 | NA | TRBV3-1 | few | CASSQRTRDTQYF | TGTGCCAGCAGCCAACGAACTAGGGATACGCAGTATTTT
TRBJ2-7 | NA | TRBV20-1 | few | CSARGMDSSYEQYF | TGCAGTGCTAGAGGAATGGATAGCTCCTACGAGCAGTACTTC